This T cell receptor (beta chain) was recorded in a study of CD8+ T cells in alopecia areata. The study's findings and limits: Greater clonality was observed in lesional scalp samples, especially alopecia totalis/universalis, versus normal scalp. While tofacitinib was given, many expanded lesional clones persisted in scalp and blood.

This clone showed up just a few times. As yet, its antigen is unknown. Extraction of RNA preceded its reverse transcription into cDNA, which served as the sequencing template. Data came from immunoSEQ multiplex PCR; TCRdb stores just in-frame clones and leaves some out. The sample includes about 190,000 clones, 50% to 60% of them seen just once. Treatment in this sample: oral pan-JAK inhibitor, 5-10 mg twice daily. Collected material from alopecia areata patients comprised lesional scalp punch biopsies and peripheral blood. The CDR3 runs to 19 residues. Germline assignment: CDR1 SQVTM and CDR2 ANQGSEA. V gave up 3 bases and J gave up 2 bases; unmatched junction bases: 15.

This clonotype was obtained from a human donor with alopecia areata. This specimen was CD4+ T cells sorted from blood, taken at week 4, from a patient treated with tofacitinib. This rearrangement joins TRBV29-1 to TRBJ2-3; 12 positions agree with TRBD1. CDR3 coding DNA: TGCAGCGTTGACCGGGACAGGGGGCGCAGTGGGGGCCACACAGATACGCAGTATTTT. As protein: CSVDRDRGRSGGHTDTQYF.